This is a list of T cell receptor beta chains from one sample in a study of blood T cells in healthy people across ages. MiXCR, run by TCRdb on the 5' RACE reads, gives a single entry per CDR3 protein. The repertoire consists of about a million distinct CDR3 sequences, with around two fifths occurring once and the leading ten covering about an eighth. Sample: blood. The receptors originated from a man between 18 and 35 years old in good health. The CDR3 runs from the conserved cysteine through the conserved F or W. The order of the fields is J gene, V gene, D gene, clone size, CDR3 protein, CDR3 DNA. The D gene is left open where the match is weak. Clone size is stated in some rows and not others, as once, few, many or a class when expanded.

TRBJ1-1,TRBV12-3/TRBV12-4,TRBD1,-,CASIPAGQGALTEAFF,TGTGCCAGCATCCCAGCGGGACAGGGGGCACTCACTGAAGCTTTCTTT
TRBJ2-4,TRBV9,-,few,CASSVGGGVKQYF,TGTGCCAGCAGCGTAGGTGGCGGGGTGAAACAGTACTTC
TRBJ1-2,TRBV20-1,-,few,CSASTGSNYGYTF,TGCAGTGCTAGCACAGGTTCTAACTATGGCTACACCTTC
TRBJ1-5,TRBV21-1,-,-,CASSTQGYNQPQHF,TGTGCCAGCAGCACCCAGGGATACAATCAGCCCCAGCATTTT
TRBJ2-1,TRBV9,-,-,CASSVGDGRYNEQFF,TGTGCCAGCAGCGTCGGAGACGGGAGATACAATGAGCAGTTCTTC
TRBJ2-4,TRBV7-6,-,-,CASSLGRGRRNIQYF,TGTGCCAGCAGCTTAGGGCGGGGTCGGAGAAACATTCAGTACTTC
TRBJ2-1,TRBV5-1,TRBD1,-,CASSKDRAHSYNEQFF,TGCGCCAGCAGCAAGGACAGGGCCCACTCCTACAATGAGCAGTTCTTC
TRBJ2-3,TRBV7-3,-,-,CASSLNVAGTDTQYF,TGTGCCAGCAGCTTAAATGTAGCAGGCACAGATACGCAGTATTTT
TRBJ1-5,TRBV21-1,-,few,CASSKGSGGPYSNQPQHF,TGTGCCAGCAGCAAAGGTTCAGGGGGCCCATATAGCAATCAGCCCCAGCATTTT
TRBJ2-1,TRBV10-2,-,-,CASTPGPRTLNEQFF,TGCGCCAGCACCCCGGGACCAAGGACCCTAAATGAGCAGTTCTTC
TRBJ1-5,TRBV7-9,-,-,CASSPQANQPQHF,TGTGCCAGCAGCCCCCAGGCTAATCAGCCCCAGCATTTT
TRBJ2-1,TRBV3-1,-,-,CASSQMYEQFF,TGTGCCAGCAGCCAAATGTATGAGCAGTTCTTC
TRBJ1-4,TRBV9,-,few,CASSVEGRGNEKLFF,TGTGCCAGCAGCGTAGAGGGCAGGGGTAATGAAAAACTGTTTTTT
TRBJ1-1,TRBV6-5,TRBD1,few,CASSYSGTGGIAFF,TGTGCCAGCAGTTACTCGGGGACAGGGGGAATAGCTTTCTTT
TRBJ2-3,TRBV20-1,-,few,CSARDLRQRGRITYF,TGCAGTGCTAGAGATCTAAGGCAGAGGGGCAGAATTACGTATTTT
TRBJ1-4,TRBV20-1,-,few,CSARGWEKLFF,TGCAGTGCTAGAGGATGGGAAAAACTGTTTTTT
TRBJ1-5,TRBV20-1,TRBD1,-,CSAPLTGEGRQPQHF,TGCAGTGCCCCACTTACAGGGGAGGGAAGGCAGCCCCAGCATTTT
TRBJ1-2,TRBV20-1,-,few,CSAKIRNYGYTF,TGCAGTGCTAAAATCCGGAACTATGGCTACACCTTC
TRBJ2-7,TRBV7-2,-,few,CASSLGTVTYEQYF,TGTGCCAGCAGCTTAGGGACGGTGACCTACGAGCAGTACTTC
TRBJ1-2,TRBV7-9,-,-,CASSVSAGESGYTF,TGTGCCAGCAGCGTTTCCGCAGGGGAGAGTGGCTACACCTTC
TRBJ1-2,TRBV20-1,-,-,CSAMADTINYGYTF,TGCAGTGCTATGGCGGACACGATTAACTATGGCTACACCTTC
TRBJ1-4,TRBV7-6,-,few,CASSFLSGGREKLFF,TGTGCCAGCAGCTTCTTATCCGGTGGACGGGAAAAACTGTTTTTT
TRBJ1-1,TRBV20-1,-,few,CSASSGDTEAFF,TGCAGTGCTAGCAGCGGGGACACTGAAGCTTTCTTT
TRBJ2-5,TRBV7-3,-,-,CASSLTTGRETQYF,TGTGCCAGCAGCTTAACTACAGGGAGAGAGACCCAGTACTTC
TRBJ2-1,TRBV4-3,-,many,CASSQETGREQFF,TGCGCCAGCAGCCAAGAAACAGGTCGGGAGCAGTTCTTC
TRBJ1-4,TRBV27,-,-,CASSTRQEDEKLFF,TGTGCCAGCAGTACCAGACAGGAGGATGAAAAACTGTTTTTT
TRBJ1-1,TRBV6-5,-,few,CASSDSGPTEAFF,TGTGCCAGCAGCGACAGTGGTCCCACTGAAGCTTTCTTT
TRBJ2-4,TRBV12-3/TRBV12-4,TRBD2,few,CASSLGGGIAKNIQYF,TGTGCCAGCAGTTTGGGGGGGGGAATAGCCAAAAACATTCAGTACTTC
TRBJ2-1,TRBV9,TRBD2,-,CASSVGGGIYNEQFF,TGTGCCAGCAGCGTAGGCGGGGGGATCTACAATGAGCAGTTCTTC
TRBJ2-1,TRBV5-1,TRBD2,few,CASSLPAGGYYNEQFF,TGCGCCAGCAGCTTGCCTGCGGGGGGATACTACAATGAGCAGTTCTTC
TRBJ2-7,TRBV7-9,TRBD2,few,CASSLTSAMSPYEQYF,TGTGCCAGCAGCTTAACTAGCGCCATGTCTCCCTACGAGCAGTACTTC
TRBJ1-3,TRBV12-3/TRBV12-4,-,once,CASTFHSSGNTIYF,TGTGCCAGCACCTTCCACAGCTCTGGAAACACCATATATTTT
TRBJ1-4,TRBV4-3,-,-,CASSQVQGGEKLFF,TGCGCCAGCAGCCAAGTACAGGGAGGTGAAAAACTGTTTTTT
TRBJ2-7,TRBV5-1,-,-,CASSLMPGDSYEQYF,TGCGCCAGCAGCTTGATGCCAGGGGACTCCTACGAGCAGTACTTC
TRBJ2-1,TRBV5-1,TRBD1,many,CASSLLTGGMDEQFF,TGCGCCAGCAGCTTACTAACAGGGGGCATGGATGAGCAGTTCTTC
TRBJ1-2,TRBV9,TRBD1,-,CASSTGGTGFSYGYTF,TGTGCCAGCAGCACAGGGGGGACAGGCTTTTCCTATGGCTACACCTTC
TRBJ2-7,TRBV4-3,-,-,CASSQEFASSYEQYF,TGCGCCAGCAGCCAAGAATTCGCCAGCTCCTACGAGCAGTACTTC
TRBJ1-2,TRBV7-2,-,-,CASSWGNGYTF,TGTGCCAGCAGCTGGGGCAATGGCTACACCTTC
TRBJ2-7,TRBV7-2,-,few,CASSSPLFYEQYF,TGTGCCAGCAGCTCCCCTCTTTTCTACGAGCAGTACTTC
TRBJ1-5,TRBV20-1,-,few,CSARFGYSNQPQHF,TGCAGTGCTAGGTTCGGATATAGCAATCAGCCCCAGCATTTT
TRBJ1-3,TRBV10-2,-,-,CASMGRPETGNTIYF,TGCGCCAGCATGGGCCGACCGGAGACTGGAAACACCATATATTTT
TRBJ1-4,TRBV4-3,-,few,CASSQGSGTRNEKLFF,TGCGCCAGCAGCCAAGGTAGTGGGACGCGGAATGAAAAACTGTTTTTT
TRBJ2-7,TRBV27,TRBD1,few,CASSITSGTVSYEQYF,TGTGCCAGCAGCATAACCTCCGGGACAGTCTCCTACGAGCAGTACTTC
TRBJ1-1,TRBV20-1,-,-,CSARVVPEAFF,TGCAGTGCTAGAGTCGTCCCTGAAGCTTTCTTT
TRBJ2-3,TRBV3-1,TRBD2,-,CASSPKSGGARDTQYF,TGTGCCAGCAGCCCCAAAAGCGGGGGGGCCAGAGATACGCAGTATTTT
TRBJ1-2,TRBV4-3,-,-,CASSHPPYGYTF,TGCGCCAGCAGCCATCCACCCTATGGCTACACCTTC
TRBJ2-1,TRBV27,-,-,CASSWGGSSYNEQFF,TGTGCCAGCAGTTGGGGGGGCAGCTCCTACAATGAGCAGTTCTTC
TRBJ1-5,TRBV20-1,-,-,CSARQPGAHNQPQHF,TGCAGTGCTAGACAACCAGGGGCGCACAATCAGCCCCAGCATTTT
TRBJ2-4,TRBV12-3/TRBV12-4,TRBD1,few,CASSPGGGQGTTQYF,TGTGCCAGCAGTCCCGGGGGGGGACAGGGGACAACTCAGTACTTC